The clone carrying this T cell receptor beta chain was seen a single time. The antigen is not known. The junction does not match germline at one end; this may be a read error. Germline values: CDR1 MGHRA, CDR2 YSYEKL. The CDR3 contains 14 residues. Researchers reported that TCR beta cDNA libraries carried unique molecular identifiers. TCRdb analysed the PCR reads with MiXCR anew, one entry per CDR3 protein. The sample has about half a million distinct CDR3 sequences; around 31% are singletons. This sample stems from a study of post-analysis software for immune sequencing data. Across the study: Relapsing-remitting, secondary progressive and progressive-relapsing multiple sclerosis courses were included.

Study-level points and caveats: Controls showed lower frequencies than patients for roughly 5 TRBV segments, and TRBV5-6, TRBV5-1 and TRBV20-1 were among these. When compared against controls, multiple sclerosis patients showed significantly lower normalized Chao1 diversity.

The source of this sequence is a girl under 18 with multiple sclerosis. The sequencing sample was made of blood. The chain combines TRBV4-1 with TRBJ1-2; maybe TRBD1 (5 bases). The CDR3 DNA follows: TGCGCCAGCAGCCAGGGGGGAACGAACTGTGGCTACACCTTC. The encoded protein is CASSQGGTNCGYTF.